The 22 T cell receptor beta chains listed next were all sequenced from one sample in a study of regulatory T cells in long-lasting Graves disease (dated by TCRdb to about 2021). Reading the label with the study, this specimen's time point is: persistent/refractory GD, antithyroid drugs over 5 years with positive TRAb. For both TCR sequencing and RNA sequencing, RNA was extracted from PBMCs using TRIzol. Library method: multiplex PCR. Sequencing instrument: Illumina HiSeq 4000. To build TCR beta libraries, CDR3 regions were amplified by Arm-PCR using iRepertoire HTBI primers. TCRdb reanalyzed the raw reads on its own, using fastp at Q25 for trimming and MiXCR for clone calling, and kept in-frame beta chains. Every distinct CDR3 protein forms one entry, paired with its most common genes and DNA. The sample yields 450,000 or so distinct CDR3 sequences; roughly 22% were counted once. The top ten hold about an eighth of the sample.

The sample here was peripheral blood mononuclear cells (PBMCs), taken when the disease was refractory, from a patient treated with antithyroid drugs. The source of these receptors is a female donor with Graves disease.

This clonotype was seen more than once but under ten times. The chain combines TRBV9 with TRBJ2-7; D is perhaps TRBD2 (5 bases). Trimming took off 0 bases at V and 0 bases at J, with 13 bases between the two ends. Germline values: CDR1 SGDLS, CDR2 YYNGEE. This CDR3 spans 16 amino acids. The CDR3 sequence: CASSVGRGSSSYEQYF. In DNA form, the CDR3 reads TGTGCCAGCAGCGTAGGCCGAGGGAGCAGCTCCTACGAGCAGTACTTC.

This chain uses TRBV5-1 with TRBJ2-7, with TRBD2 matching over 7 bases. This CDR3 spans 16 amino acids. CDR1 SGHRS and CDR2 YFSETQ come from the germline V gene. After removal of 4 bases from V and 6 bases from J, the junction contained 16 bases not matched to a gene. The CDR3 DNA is TGCGCCAGCAGCATGGGGGGGGTCCAGGTCTCTATCGAGCAGTACTTC. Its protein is CASSMGGVQVSIEQYF.

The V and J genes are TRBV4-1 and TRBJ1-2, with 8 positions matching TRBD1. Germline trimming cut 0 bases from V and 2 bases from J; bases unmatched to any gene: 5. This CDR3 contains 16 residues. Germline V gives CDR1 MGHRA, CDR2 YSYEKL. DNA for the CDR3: TGCGCCAGCAGCCAAGACCCCCGGGACAGGAACTATGGCTACACCTTC. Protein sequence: CASSQDPRDRNYGYTF.

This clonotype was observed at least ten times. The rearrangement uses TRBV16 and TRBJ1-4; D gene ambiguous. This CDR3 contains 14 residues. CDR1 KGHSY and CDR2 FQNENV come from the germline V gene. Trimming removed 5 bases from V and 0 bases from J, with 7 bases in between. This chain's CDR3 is CASSATTTNEKLFF. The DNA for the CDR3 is TGTGCCAGCAGCGCGACCACAACTAATGAAAAACTGTTTTTT.

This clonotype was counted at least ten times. CDR3 sequence (DNA): TGTGCCAGCAGGACAGGGGGCTCGGGGCAGCCCCAGCATTTT. This translates into CASRTGGSGQPQHF. The chain has TRBV6-1 and TRBJ1-5, with TRBD1 identical over 10 bases. The CDR3 has 14 amino acids. Germline trimming cut 6 bases from V and 7 bases from J; bases unmatched to any gene: 6. Looked up from germline, CDR1 is MNHNS and CDR2 is SASEGT.

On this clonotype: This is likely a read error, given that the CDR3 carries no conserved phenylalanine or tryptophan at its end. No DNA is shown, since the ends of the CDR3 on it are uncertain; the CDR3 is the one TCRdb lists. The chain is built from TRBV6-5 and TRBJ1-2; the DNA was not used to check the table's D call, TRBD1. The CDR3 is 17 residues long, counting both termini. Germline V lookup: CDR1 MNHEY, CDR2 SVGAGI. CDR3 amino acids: CASSSSGTGAIAAALLY.

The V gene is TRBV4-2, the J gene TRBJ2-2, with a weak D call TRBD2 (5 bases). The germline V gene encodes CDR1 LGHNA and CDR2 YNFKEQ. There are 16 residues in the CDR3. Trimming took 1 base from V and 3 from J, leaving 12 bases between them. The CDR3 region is CASSQGGERYTGELFF. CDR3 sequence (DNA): TGTGCCAGCAGCCAAGGGGGAGAGCGGTACACCGGGGAGCTGTTTTTT.

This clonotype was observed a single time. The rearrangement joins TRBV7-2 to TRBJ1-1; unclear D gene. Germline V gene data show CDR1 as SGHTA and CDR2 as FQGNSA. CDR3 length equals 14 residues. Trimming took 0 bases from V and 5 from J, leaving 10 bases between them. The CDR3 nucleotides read TGTGCCAGCAGCTTAGCGCCGGACCTAACTGAAGCTTTCTTT. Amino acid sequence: CASSLAPDLTEAFF. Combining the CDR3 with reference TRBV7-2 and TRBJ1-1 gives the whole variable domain GAGVSQSPSNKVTEKGKDVELRCDPISGHTALYWYRQSLGQGLEFLIYFQGNSAPDKSGLPSDRFSAERTGGSVSTLTIQRTQQEDSAVYLCASSLAPDLTEAFFGQGTRLTVV.

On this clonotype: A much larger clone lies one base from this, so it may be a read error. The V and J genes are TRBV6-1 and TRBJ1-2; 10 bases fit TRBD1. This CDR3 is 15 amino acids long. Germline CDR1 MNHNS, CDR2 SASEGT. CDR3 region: CASSEGTGGNYGHTF. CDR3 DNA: TGTGCCAGCAGTGAAGGGACAGGGGGTAACTATGGCCACACCTTC.

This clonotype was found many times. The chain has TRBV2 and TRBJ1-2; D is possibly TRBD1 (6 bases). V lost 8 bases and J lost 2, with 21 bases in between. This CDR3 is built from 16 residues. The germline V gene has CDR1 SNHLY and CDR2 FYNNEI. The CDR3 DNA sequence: TGTGCCAGCGCTCAAGATACAGGGAGGGTCAACTATGGCTACACCTTC. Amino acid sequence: CASAQDTGRVNYGYTF.

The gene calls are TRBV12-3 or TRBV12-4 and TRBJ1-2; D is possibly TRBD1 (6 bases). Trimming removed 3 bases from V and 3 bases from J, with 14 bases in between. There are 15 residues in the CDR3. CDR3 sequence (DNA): TGTGCCAGCAGTTTGGTGGCAGGGGATGACTATGGCTACACCTTC. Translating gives CASSLVAGDDYGYTF.

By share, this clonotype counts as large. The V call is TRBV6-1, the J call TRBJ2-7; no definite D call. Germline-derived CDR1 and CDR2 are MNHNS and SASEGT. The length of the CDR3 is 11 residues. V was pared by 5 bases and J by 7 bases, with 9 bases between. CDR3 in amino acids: CASSPKREQYF. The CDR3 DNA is TGTGCCAGCAGTCCAAAACGGGAGCAGTACTTC.

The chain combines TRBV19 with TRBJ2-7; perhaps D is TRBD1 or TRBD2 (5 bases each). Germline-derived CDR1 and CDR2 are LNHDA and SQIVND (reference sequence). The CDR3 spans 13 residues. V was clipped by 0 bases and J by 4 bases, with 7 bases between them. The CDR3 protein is CASSIEGPYEQYF. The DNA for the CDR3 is TGTGCCAGTAGTATAGAGGGACCGTACGAGCAGTACTTC.

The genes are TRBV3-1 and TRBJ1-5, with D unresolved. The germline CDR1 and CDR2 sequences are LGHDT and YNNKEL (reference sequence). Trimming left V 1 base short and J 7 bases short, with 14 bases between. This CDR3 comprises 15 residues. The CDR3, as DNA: TGTGCCAGCAGCCAAGGGACGGGAGGGATCCAGCCCCAGCATTTT. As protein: CASSQGTGGIQPQHF.

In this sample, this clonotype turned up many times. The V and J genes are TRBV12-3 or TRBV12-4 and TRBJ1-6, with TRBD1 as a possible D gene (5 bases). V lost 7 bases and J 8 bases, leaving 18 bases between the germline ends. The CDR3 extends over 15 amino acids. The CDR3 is CASTPRWGDYSPLHF. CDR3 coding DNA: TGTGCCAGCACCCCTAGATGGGGGGACTATTCACCCCTCCACTTT.

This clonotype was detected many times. CDR3 in DNA: TGTGCCAGCAGTGCTCAGTTAAATGAAAAACTGTTTTTT. This encodes CASSAQLNEKLFF. J is TRBJ1-4 and V is TRBV12-3 or TRBV12-4, with D uncertain. V lost 5 bases to trimming and J lost 5 bases, with 9 bases between them. The CDR3 consists of 13 residues.

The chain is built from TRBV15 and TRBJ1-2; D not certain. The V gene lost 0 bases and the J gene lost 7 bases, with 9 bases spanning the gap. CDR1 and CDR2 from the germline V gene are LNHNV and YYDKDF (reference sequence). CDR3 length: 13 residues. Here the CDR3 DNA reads TGTGCCACCAGCAGAGATACAAGGAGTGGCTACACCTTC. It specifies CATSRDTRSGYTF.

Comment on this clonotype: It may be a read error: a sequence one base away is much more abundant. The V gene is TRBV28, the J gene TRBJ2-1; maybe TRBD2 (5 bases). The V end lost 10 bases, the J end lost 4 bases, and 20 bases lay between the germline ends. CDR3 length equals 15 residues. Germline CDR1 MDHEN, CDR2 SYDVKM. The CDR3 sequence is CATRTRTSAYNEQFF. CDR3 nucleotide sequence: TGTGCCACCAGGACCAGGACTTCCGCTTACAATGAGCAGTTCTTC.

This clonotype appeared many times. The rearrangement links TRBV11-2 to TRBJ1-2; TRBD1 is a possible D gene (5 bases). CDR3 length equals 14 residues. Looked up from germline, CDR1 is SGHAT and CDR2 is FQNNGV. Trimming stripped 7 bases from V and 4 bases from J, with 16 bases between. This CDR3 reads CASKLAGDPYGYTF. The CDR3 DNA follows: TGTGCCAGCAAACTCGCCGGGGACCCCTATGGCTACACCTTC.

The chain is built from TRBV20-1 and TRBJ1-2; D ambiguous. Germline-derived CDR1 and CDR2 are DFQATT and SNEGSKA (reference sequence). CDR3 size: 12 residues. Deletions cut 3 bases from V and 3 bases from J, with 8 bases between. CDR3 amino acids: CSARTDHYGYTF. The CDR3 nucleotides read TGCAGTGCTAGGACGGACCACTATGGCTACACCTTC.

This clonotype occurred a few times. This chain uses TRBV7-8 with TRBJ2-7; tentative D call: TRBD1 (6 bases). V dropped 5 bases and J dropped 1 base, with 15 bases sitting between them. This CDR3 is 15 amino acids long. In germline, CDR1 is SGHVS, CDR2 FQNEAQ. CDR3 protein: CASSLTRGGSYEQYF. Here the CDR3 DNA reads TGTGCCAGCAGCCTAACACGAGGGGGATCCTACGAGCAGTACTTC.

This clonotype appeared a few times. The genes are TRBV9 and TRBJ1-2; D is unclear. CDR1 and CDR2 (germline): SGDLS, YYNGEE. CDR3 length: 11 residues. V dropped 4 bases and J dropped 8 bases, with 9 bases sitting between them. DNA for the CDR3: TGTGCCAGCAGCTCCGTGGTGGGCTACACCTTC. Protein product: CASSSVVGYTF.